This T cell receptor (beta chain) was captured by sequencing in a study of blood T cells in healthy people across ages. Whole-study results and caveats: The study regarded diversity estimates from one million T cells as underestimates. The study lacked donor CMV status, which possibly confounded expanded clonotype changes.

About this clonotype itself: No antigen is known for it.

Donors were systemically healthy Caucasian individuals from Russia aged about 6 to 90 years. V lost 6 bases, J lost 4 bases, and 20 bases lay in between. CDR3 length: 16 residues. The use of a sample-barcoded 5' primer and a J-beta primer mix characterized a second PCR of about 7 to 12 cycles. Unique molecular identifiers of 12 random nucleotides labeled each cDNA. TCRdb re-called the 5' RACE reads through MiXCR, storing one row per CDR3 protein. The sample holds 800,000 to 900,000 distinct CDR3 sequences, 62% seen once. The source is a man aged 30 to 45 in good health. Sequenced sample: blood. The chain recombines TRBV12-3 or TRBV12-4 with TRBJ2-3; TRBD2 might be the D (7 bases). The CDR3 loop reads CASSPGGREGPDTQYF. CDR3 nucleotides: TGTGCCAGCAGCCCGGGGGGCAGGGAGGGCCCAGATACGCAGTATTTT.